This paragraph reports one T cell receptor (beta chain). One end of the junction does not line up with germline, which may come from a read error. The data belong to a study of blood T cell repertoires in COVID-19. For the study at large: PBMCs, B-cell-depleted T cells, or T cells provided the cDNA or gDNA that made up the material.

The cohort comprised adults aged 18 to 89 years residing in 24 US areas. Participant-given clinical history determined each cohort assignment. Before being deemed recovered, Cohort 3 donors had two negative PCRs, clearance, or symptom resolution. The germline V gene has CDR1 LGHNA and CDR2 YNFKEQ. The CDR3 contains 10 residues. Profiled with immunoSEQ multiplex PCR; TCRdb holds only in-frame clones, not every one. The repertoire holds fewer than 350,000 clones, with 80% to 90% as singletons. The sequence came from a man aged 30-40 years who had recovered from COVID-19. The V call is TRBV4-2, the J call TRBJ1-3, with 9 bases identical to TRBD1. The sample taken for sequencing was PBMCs or T cells enriched from blood (not recorded which). CDR3 protein: CASHNRGRAF. The CDR3 DNA sequence: TGTGCCAGCCATAACAGGGGGCGAGCATTT.